This TCR beta chain was observed in a study of Tregs in tolerant kidney transplant recipients (dated by TCRdb to about 2019). With regard to the full study: The transplants used related donors with nonmyeloablative bone marrow transplantation, and mixed chimerism in the human trials was transient. TCRbeta sequencing was used in the study to identify donor-specific regulatory T cells before combined kidney and bone marrow transplantation, and the identified cells were then tracked after transplant. What the work shows at the level of the full study, not this receptor alone: In tolerant patients, donor-specific Tregs expanded more than Tregs overall, which suggests antigen-driven rather than nonspecific expansion. Because only a small number of patients were included, the study had limitations, and the results will need to be validated in larger populations as well as under other immunosuppression protocols. Biological reproducibility was not directly addressed, though technical replication error appeared minimal. PCR primers changed over time for some patients, so nucleotide-level comparison across those patients' samples was not possible. The most biologically relevant and donor-specific TCRbeta repertoire appeared to be identified by expanding Tregs with activated donor B cells.

In the case of this clone: There is no known antigen for this receptor. No much larger clone exists at a distance of one base, and base qualities are not known.

The sample's time point label, decoded: blood sample drawn before combined kidney and bone marrow transplant. Unstimulated Tregs (CD4+CD25+CD127-), CD4+ non-Tregs (CD4+CD25-), CD4 and CD8 cells were FACS-sorted from thawed PBMCs. Prior to Treg sorting, thawed PBMCs were rested overnight with roughly 210 IU/ml IL-2 at 37 degrees C. The patients were several recipients of combined kidney and bone marrow transplants from the ITN036ST trial, and samples were available only for these trial subjects. Healthy control blood was separated into PBMCs by Ficoll density gradient and cryopreserved, and patient PBMCs were collected both before and after transplant. For TCRbeta CDR3 sequencing, genomic DNA was extracted from sorted cells using the QIAGEN DNeasy Blood and Tissue Kit. High-throughput TCRbeta CDR3 sequencing was carried out commercially through immunoSEQ, with PCR amplification with bias correction and internal controls included. Per the original workflow: Unique productive TCRbeta sequences were defined by CDR3 nucleotide sequence where primers matched, and otherwise by CDR3 amino acid sequence together with Vbeta and Jbeta genes. To correct sorting error, sequences shared between sorted populations at a frequency ratio of 2:1 or less were removed; the rest were assigned to the higher population. A sequence counted as donor-reactive if, in CFSE-low cells, the sequence had a frequency of at least 0.01% and was expanded at least 5-fold compared with unstimulated cells. Repertoire divergence was quantified by Jensen-Shannon divergence calculated from the top 100 TCRbeta sequences ranked by frequency. When a sample had multiple sequencing runs, each run was corrected for sorting error separately and the runs were then pooled. Sourced from immuneACCESS, this table was stored by TCRdb with only in-frame sequences that have V and J called. A share of the clones is absent; for the studies checked, an unresolved V gene accounts for under half, and the remainder has no known explanation. That table is the source of V, J and clone size, and D and trimming were worked out from the DNA. In all, the sample holds around 78,000 clones, and 80% to 95% of those were seen once. The ten largest clones capture approximately 0.37% of the sample.

Trimming removed 3 bases from V and 7 bases from J, leaving 13 bases between the germline ends. Its CDR3 holds 14 amino acids, cysteine through phenylalanine. Only CDR3 DNA remains: 42 bases, in frame from the first base. In the germline V gene (reference sequence), CDR1 corresponds to SEHNR and CDR2 to FQNEAQ. This receptor chain uses TRBV7-9 and TRBJ2-4, and perhaps TRBD1 as D gene, on 5 matching bases. The specimen comprised Tregs from blood, sampled before the transplant. This clonotype was sampled from a human donor who received a combined kidney and bone marrow transplant. Read as DNA, the sequence is TGTGCCAGCAGCTTTGAGAATCAGGGTAACATTCAGTACTTC. Translated, this gives CASSFENQGNIQYF.